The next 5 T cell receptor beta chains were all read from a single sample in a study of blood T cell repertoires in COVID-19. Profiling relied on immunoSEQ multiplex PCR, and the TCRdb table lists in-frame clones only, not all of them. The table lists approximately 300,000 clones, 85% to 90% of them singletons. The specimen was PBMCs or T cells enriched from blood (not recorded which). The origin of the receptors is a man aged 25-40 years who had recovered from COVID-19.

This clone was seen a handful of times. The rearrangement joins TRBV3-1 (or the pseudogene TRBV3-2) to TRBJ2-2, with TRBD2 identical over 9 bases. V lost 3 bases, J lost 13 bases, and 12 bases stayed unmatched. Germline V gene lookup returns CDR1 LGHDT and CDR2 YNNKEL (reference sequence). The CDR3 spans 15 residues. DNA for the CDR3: TGTGCCAGCAGCCATGGCGGGGGGGCGTTCGGTCGGCTGTTTTTT. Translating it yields CASSHGGGAFGRLFF.

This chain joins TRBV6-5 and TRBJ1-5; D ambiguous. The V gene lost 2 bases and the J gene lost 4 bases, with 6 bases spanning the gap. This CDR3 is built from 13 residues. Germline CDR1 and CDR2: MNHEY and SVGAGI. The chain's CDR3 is CASSYDGNQPQHF. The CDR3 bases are TGTGCCAGCAGTTACGACGGGAATCAGCCCCAGCATTTT.

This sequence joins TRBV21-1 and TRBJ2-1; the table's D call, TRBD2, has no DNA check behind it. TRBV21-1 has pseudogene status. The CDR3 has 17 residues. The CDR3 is CASSKESGVSSYNEQFF. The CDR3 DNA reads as TGTGCCAGCAGCAAAGAGTCCGGGGTCAGCTCCTACAATGAGCAGTTCTTC.

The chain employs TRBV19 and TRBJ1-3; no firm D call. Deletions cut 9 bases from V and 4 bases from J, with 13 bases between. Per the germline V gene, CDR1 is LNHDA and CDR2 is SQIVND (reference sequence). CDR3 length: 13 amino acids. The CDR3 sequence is CASFPTLGNTIYF. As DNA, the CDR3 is TGTGCCAGCTTCCCCACCCTAGGAAACACCATATATTTT.

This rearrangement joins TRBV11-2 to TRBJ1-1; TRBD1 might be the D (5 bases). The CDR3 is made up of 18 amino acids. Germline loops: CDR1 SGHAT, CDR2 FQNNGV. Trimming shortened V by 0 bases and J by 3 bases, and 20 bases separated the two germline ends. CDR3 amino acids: CASSLDYGAGIGDTEAFF. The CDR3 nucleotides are TGTGCCAGCAGCTTAGATTATGGGGCAGGGATCGGTGACACTGAAGCTTTCTTT.